This T cell receptor (beta chain) is from a study of CD8 T cells in ankylosing spondylitis. Study-level findings and limits: Reported data indicate significant enrichment of disease-linked clones within matched ankylosing spondylitis synovial fluid. Seemingly distinctive of ankylosing spondylitis blood was a TCR beta motif formed by eight highly homologous variants. Researchers report that disease-linked clones proved CD8+ and relatively rare in peripheral blood.

Regarding this clonotype: Its specificity is not known.

This CDR3 region has 11 residues. Germline CDR1 reads GTSNPN; CDR2 reads SVGIG (reference sequence). The V gene lost 6 bases and the J gene lost 2 bases, with 8 bases spanning the gap. As the method for making TCR beta libraries, quantitative 5'-RACE with molecular barcodes was used. TCRdb re-derived calls from the 5' RACE reads in MiXCR, one entry per CDR3 protein. The repertoire consists of under 200,000 distinct CDR3 sequences, with around 10% occurring once and the leading ten covering roughly 28%. V gene TRBV30 combines with J gene TRBJ2-7; D remains unclear. Sequences were obtained from blood, either unsorted or a sorted T cell fraction (not recorded which). The sequence was obtained from a male donor with ankylosing spondylitis or in good health (not recorded which). The CDR3 loop is CACNTAYEQYF. In DNA form, the CDR3 reads TGTGCCTGCAACACAGCCTACGAGCAGTACTTC. Looking up the rest from reference TRBV30 and TRBJ2-7 gives the full variable domain: SQTIHQWPATLVQPVGSPLSLECTVEGTSNPNLYWYRQAAGRGLQLLFYSVGIGQISSEVPQNLSASRPQDRQFILSSKKLLLSDSGFYLCACNTAYEQYFGPGTRLTVT.